This entry concerns a single T cell receptor (beta chain). Its antigen is unidentified. Produced via immunoSEQ multiplex PCR; TCRdb's table is partial and in-frame only. Of 850,000 to 1,200,000 clones listed, about 76% are singletons. The sample comes from a study of shared clonotypes between healthy human individuals. Points from the study as a whole: When naive CD4 clonotypes were compared across four donors, about 4.8% were shared.

The CDR3 extends over 15 amino acids. Germline assignment: CDR1 LGHNT and CDR2 FRNRAP. After removal of 0 bases from V and 4 bases from J, the junction contained 3 bases not matched to a gene. Investigators divided CD4+ cells into CD45RA+ naive and CD45RA-negative memory subsets. Sequencing was performed on memory CD4+ T cells sorted from blood. Subset given: CD45RA-negative fraction. This TCR came from a man aged 18 to 29 in good health. The V and J genes are TRBV12-5 and TRBJ2-5, with TRBD1 matching 9 bases. CDR3 region: CASGLVTGGRETQYF. In DNA, the CDR3 is TGTGCTAGTGGTTTGGTTACAGGGGGCCGAGAGACCCAGTACTTC.